The 12 T cell receptor beta chains below come from one sample, sequenced in a study of blood T cell repertoires in COVID-19 (dated by TCRdb to the early 2020s). Library preparation used the immunoSEQ multiplex PCR assay. Imported from immuneACCESS, the table was reduced by TCRdb to in-frame sequences with V and J called. These copies leave out some clones; in studies compared against another copy, an unresolved V gene accounts for under half, and the cause of the remainder is not known. This sample is represented by some 150,000 clones; 80% to 90% of them were singletons. Together, the top ten hold less than 4.5% of the sample. Sequencing input: PBMCs or T cells enriched from blood (not recorded which). All receptors derive from a woman between 50 and 59 years old in a cohort exposed to, infected with or recovered from COVID-19 (not recorded which).

The chain employs TRBV7-9 and TRBJ1-4; 9 bases agree with TRBD1. Germline CDR1 SEHNR, CDR2 FQNEAQ (reference sequence). Trimming at V came to 5 bases and at J to 9 bases, leaving 7 bases not matched to a gene. The CDR3 runs 14 residues. The CDR3 region is CASSLSGTGKKLFF. The DNA of the CDR3 is TGTGCCAGCAGCCTGAGTGGGACAGGGAAAAAACTGTTTTTT.

The V and J genes are TRBV7-6 and TRBJ2-3; D possibly corresponds to TRBD1 (6 bases). The CDR3 length is 13 residues. The V end was cut by 8 bases, the J end by 7 bases, with 16 bases between. Germline lookup yields CDR1 SGHVS and CDR2 FNYEAQ. This CDR3 reads CASSKGDQNTQYF. In DNA, the CDR3 is TGTGCCAGCTCAAAGGGGGACCAGAATACGCAGTATTTT. Combining the CDR3 with reference TRBV7-6 and TRBJ2-3 gives the whole variable domain GAGVSQSPRYKVTKRGQDVALRCDPISGHVSLYWYRQALGQGPEFLTYFNYEAQQDKSGLPNDRFSAERPEGSISTLTIQRTEQRDSAMYRCASSKGDQNTQYFGPGTRLTVL.

A note on this clone: The sample has other DNA sequences that encode this CDR3 too. The chain is built from TRBV5-4 and TRBJ1-2, with TRBD1 as a possible D gene (5 bases). The CDR3 runs to 14 residues. Germline CDR1 is SGHNT and CDR2 is YYREEE (reference sequence). V lost 5 bases to trimming and J lost 2 bases, with 13 bases between them. Here the CDR3 DNA reads TGTGCCAGCAGTCCGCGGGGGGGGAACTATGGCTACACCTTC. It is translated as CASSPRGGNYGYTF. Full variable domain (outside the CDR3, taken from reference TRBV5-4 and TRBJ1-2): ETGVTQSPTHLIKTRGQQVTLRCSSQSGHNTVSWYQQALGQGPQFIFQYYREEENGRGNFPPRFSGLQFPNYSSELNVNALELDDSALYLCASSPRGGNYGYTFGSGTRLTVV.

V gene TRBV30 combines with J gene TRBJ1-6, with 7 nucleotides matching TRBD1. Germline V CDR1 and CDR2: GTSNPN, SVGIG (reference sequence). V lost 0 bases to trimming and J lost 9 bases; unmatched junction nucleotides: 11. The CDR3 has 16 amino acids. CDR3 nucleotide sequence: TGTGCCTGGAGTGTCGCACTCGGAGGGGGCGGTTCACCCCTCCACTTT. Its protein is CAWSVALGGGGSPLHF. The full variable domain, rest sourced from reference TRBV30 and TRBJ1-6, is SQTIHQWPATLVQPVGSPLSLECTVEGTSNPNLYWYRQAAGRGLQLLFYSVGIGQISSEVPQNLSASRPQDRQFILSSKKLLLSDSGFYLCAWSVALGGGGSPLHFGNGTRLTVT.

The rearrangement uses TRBV9 and TRBJ1-5, with 8 bases identical to TRBD1. CDR1 is SGDLS, CDR2 YYNGEE, per germline. This CDR3 comprises 15 residues. V was pared by 4 bases and J by 7 bases, with 10 bases of the junction left unmatched. The CDR3 region is CASSLGGQGRQPQHF. CDR3 nucleotide sequence: TGTGCCAGCAGCCTCGGCGGACAGGGCCGGCAGCCCCAGCATTTT. Full variable domain (outside the CDR3, taken from reference TRBV9 and TRBJ1-5): DSGVTQTPKHLITATGQRVTLRCSPRSGDLSVYWYQQSLDQGLQFLIQYYNGEERAKGNILERFSAQQFPDLHSELNLSSLELGDSALYFCASSLGGQGRQPQHFGDGTRLSIL.

This clone was seen only once. The V gene is TRBV27, the J gene TRBJ1-6; D is perhaps TRBD1 (6 bases). The V gene lost 6 bases and the J gene lost 4 bases, with 13 bases spanning the gap. Per germline, CDR1 MNHEY and CDR2 SMNVEV (reference sequence). The CDR3 sequence is 15 residues long. The DNA for the CDR3 is TGTGCCAGCAGCCCAACCGGGACATATAATTCACCCCTCCACTTT. This codes for CASSPTGTYNSPLHF.

The chain couples TRBV7-2 to TRBJ2-7, with a possible D match to TRBD2 (5 bases). This CDR3 has 14 amino acids. V lost 1 base and J 7 bases, leaving 14 bases between the germline ends. The germline V gene has CDR1 SGHTA and CDR2 FQGNSA. The CDR3 region has the DNA TGTGCCAGCAGCTTAGTGGTGCCCGGGAATGAGCAGTACTTC. It translates to CASSLVVPGNEQYF.

The chain joins TRBV10-3 to TRBJ2-2; D may be TRBD1 (6 bases). This CDR3 region has 16 residues. V lost 10 bases to trimming and J lost 1 base, with 19 bases between them. Germline lookup yields CDR1 ENHRY and CDR2 SYGVKD. This chain's CDR3 is CASAQGNGVNTGELFF. The CDR3 DNA is TGTGCCAGCGCACAGGGTAATGGGGTGAACACCGGGGAGCTGTTTTTT.

The chain is built from TRBV24-1 and TRBJ1-2, with D unresolved. The ends were cut back, 3 bases at V and 4 bases at J, with 14 bases in the middle. This CDR3 is 15 amino acids long. Germline V gene data show CDR1 as KGHDR and CDR2 as SFDVKD. The DNA for the CDR3 is TGTGCCACCAGTGATACCGAGAGAGGTTCCTATGGCTACACCTTC. It specifies CATSDTERGSYGYTF.

The J gene is TRBJ1-2, the V gene TRBV29-1; the match to TRBD1 covers 7 bases. Looked up from germline, CDR1 is SQVTM and CDR2 is ANQGSEA. This CDR3 region has 11 residues. With V trimmed by 4 bases and J by 5 bases, 1 base remained unmatched. The CDR3 nucleotides are TGCAGCGTTGCGGGACAGTATGGCTACACCTTC. Protein product: CSVAGQYGYTF.

Points on this clone: The same CDR3 is also encoded by other DNA sequences in this sample. The genes are TRBV5-1 and TRBJ1-1, with D possibly TRBD1 on 5 matching bases. V dropped 0 bases and J dropped 2 bases, with 8 bases sitting between them. In germline, CDR1 is SGHRS, CDR2 YFSETQ. There are 14 residues in the CDR3. CDR3 residues: CASSLGDRNTEAFF. The CDR3 region has the DNA TGCGCCAGCAGCTTGGGCGACAGAAACACTGAAGCTTTCTTT.

The CDR3 protein is CASSISSDTQYF. The CDR3 DNA sequence: TGTGCCAGTAGTATTAGCTCAGATACGCAGTATTTT. J is TRBJ2-3 and V is TRBV19; no reliable D call. Deletions cut 3 bases from V and 4 bases from J, with 5 bases between. The CDR3 runs to 12 residues. Germline CDR1 LNHDA, CDR2 SQIVND (reference sequence).